The rows below give T cell receptor beta chains drawn from one sample of a study of T cells after yellow fever vaccination. One entry per CDR3 protein results from TCRdb running MiXCR on the 5' RACE reads. The sample holds about 350,000 distinct CDR3 sequences, around an eighth seen once. The sequencing used CD4+ T cells sorted from PBMCs, collected 15 days after the yellow fever booster vaccination. These receptors all stem from a man between 18 and 29 years old who received the YFV17D yellow fever vaccine. Both conserved end residues are part of each CDR3. Each record gives: V gene, clone size, J gene, D gene, CDR3 DNA, CDR3 protein. D genes are given only for firm matches. Clone size is not always given. Where it is, it says once, few, many or a class for expanded clones.

TRBV20-1,-,TRBJ2-1,-,TGCAGGAAACCGGGACTCCCACCCTACAATGAGCAGTTCTTC,CRKPGLPPYNEQFF
TRBV20-1,few,TRBJ2-2,-,TGCAGTGCTAGACAGGACACCACCGGGGAGCTGTTTTTT,CSARQDTTGELFF
TRBV29-1,-,TRBJ1-1,-,TGCAGCGTTTCGTCCAGTACCGTGAACACTGAAGCTTTCTTT,CSVSSSTVNTEAFF
TRBV6-6,-,TRBJ2-1,TRBD2,TGTGCCAGCAGCCGTCCCGGGACTAGCGGGGGGCCTGTCCTCTTC,CASSRPGTSGGPVLF
TRBV12-3/TRBV12-4,-,TRBJ2-3,-,TGTGCCAGCAGTCCCGGAGGGCTGGTGGCGGATACGCAGTATTTT,CASSPGGLVADTQYF
TRBV11-2,-,TRBJ2-2,-,TGTGCCAGCAGCCCTCCGCGTACCTGGAGCGGGGAGCTGTTTTTT,CASSPPRTWSGELFF
TRBV7-9,few,TRBJ2-5,TRBD2,TGTGCCAGCAGCTCACTAGCGCAAGAGACCCAGTACTTC,CASSSLAQETQYF
TRBV27,-,TRBJ2-3,TRBD1,TGTGCCAGCAGTCCTTACAGGGGTAGCACAGATACGCAGTATTTT,CASSPYRGSTDTQYF
TRBV12-3/TRBV12-4,-,TRBJ1-2,-,TGTGCCAGCAGTTTAGTAGGGACACCCGGCTACACCTTC,CASSLVGTPGYTF
TRBV5-5,few,TRBJ1-2,TRBD1,TGTGCCAGCAGCTCAAACCTTGGGACAGTCGAGAACTATGGCTACACCTTC,CASSSNLGTVENYGYTF
TRBV7-2,-,TRBJ2-5,TRBD1,TGTGCCAGCAGCTTAAGTGTAGGGGGCATCGGGACCCAGTACTTC,CASSLSVGGIGTQYF
TRBV5-1,few,TRBJ2-3,-,TGCGCCAGCAGCTTGTGGTCTAGCACAGATACGCAGTATTTT,CASSLWSSTDTQYF
TRBV11-2,-,TRBJ1-1,-,TGTGCCAGCAGGTCCCGAGGGAGTAACATGAACACTGAAGCTTTCTTT,CASRSRGSNMNTEAFF
TRBV10-1,few,TRBJ2-3,-,TGCGCCAGCAGTAGGAGCGGGTCTAGCACAGATACGCAGTATTTT,CASSRSGSSTDTQYF
TRBV6-5,-,TRBJ2-3,-,TGTGCCAGCAGTTACCAGGGGAGCACAGATACGCAGTATTTT,CASSYQGSTDTQYF
TRBV5-1,-,TRBJ2-5,-,TGCGCCAGCAGCTTGGGACACCAAGGAGACCAAGAGACCCAGTACTTC,CASSLGHQGDQETQYF
TRBV6-6,-,TRBJ2-3,TRBD1,TGTGCCAGCACCAATCTCGACAGGGAGTACACAGATACGCAGTATTTT,CASTNLDREYTDTQYF
TRBV4-1,many,TRBJ2-7,TRBD2,TGCGCCAGCAGCCTGGGGACTAGCGACTTCCAGTACTTC,CASSLGTSDFQYF
TRBV12-3/TRBV12-4,many,TRBJ1-1,-,TGTGCCAGCAGTTTAGCAAGGATGGGCACTGAAGCTTTCTTT,CASSLARMGTEAFF
TRBV7-2,-,TRBJ1-1,-,TGTGCCAGCAGCTCCCGAAGGGGAGGGGCTGAAGCTTTCTTT,CASSSRRGGAEAFF
TRBV6-2/TRBV6-3,-,TRBJ1-5,-,TGTGCCAGCAGTTACTCGTTTCAGTTTATGAGCAATCAGCCCCAGCATTTT,CASSYSFQFMSNQPQHF
TRBV20-1,-,TRBJ2-3,TRBD2,TGCAGTGCTCCACTAGCGGGGGGGCACGATACGCAGTATTTT,CSAPLAGGHDTQYF
TRBV12-3/TRBV12-4,-,TRBJ1-4,-,TGTGCCAGCGGCGGGTGGTCTAATGAAAAACTGTTTTTT,CASGGWSNEKLFF